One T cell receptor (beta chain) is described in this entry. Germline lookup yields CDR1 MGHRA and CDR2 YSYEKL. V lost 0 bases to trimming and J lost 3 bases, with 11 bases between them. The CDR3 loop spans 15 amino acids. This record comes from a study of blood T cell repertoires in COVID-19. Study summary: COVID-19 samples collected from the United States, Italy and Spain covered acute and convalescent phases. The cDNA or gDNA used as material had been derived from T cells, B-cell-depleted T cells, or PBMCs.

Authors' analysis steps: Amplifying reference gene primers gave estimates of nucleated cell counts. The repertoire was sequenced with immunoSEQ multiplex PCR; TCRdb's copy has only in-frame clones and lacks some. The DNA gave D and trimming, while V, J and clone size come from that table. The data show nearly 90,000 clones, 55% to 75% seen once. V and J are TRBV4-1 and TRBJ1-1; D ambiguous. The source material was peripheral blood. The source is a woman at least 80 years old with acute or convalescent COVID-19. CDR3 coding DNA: TGCGCCAGCAGCCAAGACCCACGGGGAGACACTGAAGCTTTCTTT. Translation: CASSQDPRGDTEAFF.